This TCR beta chain was observed in a study of CD8 T cells in Susac syndrome. It was with random hexamers that about 0.45 to 1 ug RNA was reverse transcribed. TCRdb recomputed calls from the immunoSEQ multiplex PCR reads with MiXCR, one row per CDR3 protein. The data show hundreds of thousands of distinct CDR3 sequences, about 90% seen once. This CDR3 has 18 residues. CDR1 and CDR2 (germline): SGHAT, FQNNGV. J was trimmed by 2 bases and V by 5 bases; bases with no gene match: 14. Sequenced sample: CD8+ T cells from PBMCs. The chain joins TRBV11-2 to TRBJ2-3, with TRBD1 matching over 9 bases. The TCR originated in a human donor with multiple sclerosis. Written as DNA, the CDR3 is TGTGCCAGCAGCCCGTCCCGGGACAGGGCAATAAACACAGATACGCAGTATTTT. Residues: CASSPSRDRAINTDTQYF.